Listed below are T cell receptor beta chains from one sample, sequenced in a study of blood T cells in healthy people across ages. TCRdb ran MiXCR on the 5' RACE reads and lists one entry per CDR3 protein. This table holds over 1,500,000 distinct CDR3 sequences, about two fifths found once. Sample: blood. These TCRs come from a human donor in good health. CDR3s include the opening cysteine and the closing phenylalanine or tryptophan. A D gene is named only where the DNA matches it firmly. For some rows the clone size is stated as once, few or many, or as a class when expanded; others skip it.

>.|.|TRBV3-1|TRBJ2-7
CASSQDSRGVFYEQYF
TGTGCCAGCAGCCAAGACAGCAGGGGGGTCTTCTACGAGCAGTACTTC
>few|TRBD2|TRBV4-3|TRBJ2-1
CASSQVQSGGDSYNEQFF
TGCGCCAGCAGCCAAGTCCAGAGCGGGGGGGACTCCTACAATGAGCAGTTCTTC
>.|TRBD2|TRBV7-8|TRBJ2-5
CASSLASGAAEETQYF
TGTGCCAGCAGCTTAGCCAGCGGGGCGGCTGAAGAGACCCAGTACTTC
>.|.|TRBV6-6|TRBJ1-5
CASSYKGYNQPQHF
TGTGCCAGCAGTTACAAGGGTTACAATCAGCCCCAGCATTTT
>few|.|TRBV20-1|TRBJ1-2
CSARDRVFNYGYTF
TGCAGTGCTAGAGACAGGGTTTTTAACTATGGCTACACCTTC
>.|.|TRBV14|TRBJ1-1
CASSPLGGAENTEAFF
TGTGCCAGCAGCCCCTTAGGGGGGGCAGAGAACACTGAAGCTTTCTTT
>.|.|TRBV7-9|TRBJ1-2
CASSFTAQGHGYTF
TGTGCCAGCAGCTTTACGGCACAGGGTCATGGCTACACCTTC
>.|.|TRBV28|TRBJ2-7
CASSLSIRVYEQYF
TGTGCCAGCAGTTTGAGTATTAGGGTCTACGAGCAGTACTTC
>few|TRBD1|TRBV7-2|TRBJ1-2
CASSSSGTVYGYTF
TGTGCCAGCAGTTCTTCCGGGACAGTATATGGCTACACCTTC
>.|TRBD2|TRBV4-3|TRBJ2-4
CASAGGGGVQYF
TGCGCCAGCGCGGGGGGCGGGGGTGTGCAGTACTTC
>.|TRBD1|TRBV20-1|TRBJ1-2
CSARRDRTNYGYTF
TGCAGTGCTAGGAGGGACAGAACAAACTATGGCTACACCTTC
>few|TRBD1|TRBV5-6|TRBJ2-5
CASSRTGAETQYF
TGTGCCAGCAGCCGGACAGGGGCGGAGACCCAGTACTTC
>.|TRBD2|TRBV9|TRBJ2-1
CASSVKTSEGAAYNEQFF
TGTGCCAGCAGCGTAAAGACTAGCGAGGGCGCCGCCTACAATGAGCAGTTCTTC
>.|.|TRBV18|TRBJ2-5
CASSRPFSGTFQETQYF
TGTGCCAGCTCGAGACCATTTAGCGGAACCTTTCAAGAGACCCAGTACTTC
>few|.|TRBV7-2|TRBJ2-5
CASSLIPRMWSQETQYF
TGTGCCAGCAGCTTAATTCCCCGTATGTGGAGCCAAGAGACCCAGTACTTC
>few|.|TRBV7-3|TRBJ2-1
CASSTSGTSYNEQFF
TGTGCCAGCAGCACCTCAGGAACCTCCTACAATGAGCAGTTCTTC
>.|.|TRBV10-3|TRBJ2-7
CAISELSGRSSYEQYF
TGTGCCATCAGTGAATTATCAGGGCGGAGCTCCTACGAGCAGTACTTC
>.|.|TRBV3-1|TRBJ1-4
CASSQDAGKLFF
TGTGCCAGCAGCCAAGATGCCGGAAAACTGTTTTTT
>few|.|TRBV6-2/TRBV6-3|TRBJ2-3
CASSYSLVGPTDTQYF
TGTGCCAGCAGTTACTCTCTAGTGGGCCCCACAGATACGCAGTATTTT
>.|.|TRBV20-1|TRBJ2-7
CSAFMIGTSYEQYF
TGCAGTGCGTTCATGATAGGGACATCCTACGAGCAGTACTTC
>.|.|TRBV29-1|TRBJ2-4
CSVAGLEAKNIQYF
TGCAGCGTTGCAGGGCTCGAAGCCAAAAACATTCAGTACTTC
>few|.|TRBV7-2|TRBJ2-6
CASSLFEASGANVLTF
TGTGCCAGCAGCTTATTTGAGGCGTCAGGGGCCAACGTCCTGACTTTC
>.|.|TRBV7-3|TRBJ1-2
CASSLTWKSNYGYTF
TGTGCCAGCAGCTTAACGTGGAAGAGCAACTATGGCTACACCTTC
>many|TRBD1|TRBV29-1|TRBJ2-7
CSVEGQGPYEQYF
TGCAGCGTTGAGGGACAGGGCCCCTACGAGCAGTACTTC